The entry that follows covers one T cell receptor (beta chain) sequence. Its antigen is not known. CDR1 and CDR2 from the germline V gene are SGHTA and FQGTGA. This CDR3 is built from 13 residues. The V gene lost 4 bases and the J gene lost 6 bases, with 9 bases spanning the gap. Disease in donors with ophthalmopathy had moderate-to-severe activity, CAS ≥3, NOSPECS ≥4 and under 3 months' duration. Someone took the PBMCs out of more than 8.5 ml of fresh peripheral blood. This sample stems from a study of Graves' ophthalmopathy and Graves' hyperthyroidism. Study summary: Peripheral blood was gathered at the point of initial diagnosis, before any treatment started. Overall study findings and caveats: Blood samples also showed most expanded thyroid clonotypes exceeding 0.001 frequency.

CDR3 regions of TCR beta were amplified from RNA transcripts. The library came from an HTBI-primed first-round RT-PCR and a second-round multiplex PCR. A single record per CDR3 protein comes from TCRdb applying MiXCR to the multiplex PCR reads. The sample includes under 350,000 distinct CDR3 sequences, about 17% of them seen just once. This sequence was found in an adult man with Graves' ophthalmopathy. Sequenced sample: peripheral blood. V and J are TRBV7-3 and TRBJ2-2; D call uncertain. The CDR3 sequence is CASSSLGAGELFF. In DNA form, the CDR3 reads TGTGCCAGCAGCTCTCTAGGTGCCGGGGAGCTGTTTTTT.